This is a list of T cell receptor beta chains from one sample in a study of blood T cell repertoires in COVID-19. Clones were sequenced by immunoSEQ multiplex PCR, and TCRdb holds only the in-frame ones, with some missing. This table has about 240,000 clones, 80% to 90% appearing once. The sequenced sample consisted of PBMCs or T cells enriched from blood (not recorded which). The receptors were gathered from a young woman with acute COVID-19. CDR3s include the opening cysteine and the closing phenylalanine or tryptophan. D genes are given only for firm matches. Size tells how often a clone was seen (once, few, many) or the class of an expanded clone, and some rows leave it out.

D gene: TRBD1
clone size: -
J gene: TRBJ1-2
V gene: TRBV29-1
CDR3 DNA: TGCAGCGTTGTCCGGACAGGGGGGGACTACACCTTC
CDR3 protein: CSVVRTGGDYTF

D gene: TRBD1
clone size: -
J gene: TRBJ2-3
V gene: TRBV2
CDR3 DNA: TGTGCCAGCAGTGCGATGGACAGGGGGACAGATACGCAGTATTTT
CDR3 protein: CASSAMDRGTDTQYF

D gene: -
clone size: -
J gene: TRBJ2-2
V gene: TRBV7-2
CDR3 DNA: TGTGCCAGCAGCTTAGTAGCAGGGGACACCGGGGAGCTGTTTTTT
CDR3 protein: CASSLVAGDTGELFF

D gene: -
clone size: once
J gene: TRBJ1-2
V gene: TRBV28
CDR3 DNA: TGTGCCAGCAGTTTACCGCCCAGGTTGAACTATGGCTACACCTTC
CDR3 protein: CASSLPPRLNYGYTF

D gene: -
clone size: few
J gene: TRBJ1-1
V gene: TRBV16
CDR3 DNA: TGTGCCAGCAGCCAGGGACACAAGAACACTGAAGCTTTCTTT
CDR3 protein: CASSQGHKNTEAFF

D gene: -
clone size: -
J gene: TRBJ1-1
V gene: TRBV20-1
CDR3 DNA: TGCAGTGCTAGTCTGGGCGGAGGATTCGGAACTGAAGCTTTCTTT
CDR3 protein: CSASLGGGFGTEAFF

D gene: TRBD1
clone size: -
J gene: TRBJ1-1
V gene: TRBV18
CDR3 DNA: TGTGCCAGCTCTGGTCCCCAGGGGGAGAACACTGAAGCTTTCTTT
CDR3 protein: CASSGPQGENTEAFF

D gene: TRBD1
clone size: -
J gene: TRBJ1-4
V gene: TRBV5-6
CDR3 DNA: TGTGCCAGCAGAAAGACAGGGGAGCATGAAAAACTGTTTTTT
CDR3 protein: CASRKTGEHEKLFF

D gene: -
clone size: few
J gene: TRBJ1-5
V gene: TRBV6-1
CDR3 DNA: TGTGCCAGCAGTGAAGATCCAAGGGGAAGCTGGCAGCCCCAGCATTTT
CDR3 protein: CASSEDPRGSWQPQHF

D gene: -
clone size: once
J gene: TRBJ2-7
V gene: TRBV25-1
CDR3 DNA: TGTGCCAGCACCCCAGACAGCTACGAGCAGTACTTC
CDR3 protein: CASTPDSYEQYF

D gene: TRBD2
clone size: once
J gene: TRBJ2-7
V gene: TRBV5-6
CDR3 DNA: TGTGCCAGCAGCCGAGGACTAGCGGGGTACGAGCAGTACTTC
CDR3 protein: CASSRGLAGYEQYF

D gene: TRBD2
clone size: -
J gene: TRBJ2-3
V gene: TRBV10-3
CDR3 DNA: TGTGCCATCAGTGCGATAGCGGGGGGAAAAGATACGCAGTATTTT
CDR3 protein: CAISAIAGGKDTQYF

D gene: -
clone size: -
J gene: TRBJ2-1
V gene: TRBV4-1
CDR3 DNA: TGCGCCAGCAGCCCCCTCCCGCAGGGGATCAATGAGCAGTTCTTC
CDR3 protein: CASSPLPQGINEQFF

D gene: -
clone size: -
J gene: TRBJ2-7
V gene: TRBV27
CDR3 DNA: TGTGCCAGCAGTTTACGGCAGGGTCTCTACGAGCAGTACTTC
CDR3 protein: CASSLRQGLYEQYF

D gene: TRBD2
clone size: -
J gene: TRBJ2-1
V gene: TRBV7-9
CDR3 DNA: TGTGCCAGCAGTTTTATTGGACTAGCGGGATACAATGAGCAGTTCTTC
CDR3 protein: CASSFIGLAGYNEQFF

D gene: TRBD1
clone size: -
J gene: TRBJ1-1
V gene: TRBV12-3/TRBV12-4
CDR3 DNA: TGTGCCAGCAGTTTCAGGGGGATCGAAGCTTTCTTT
CDR3 protein: CASSFRGIEAFF

D gene: TRBD2
clone size: -
J gene: TRBJ2-5
V gene: TRBV5-1
CDR3 DNA: TGCGCCAGCAGCCCAACTAGCGGGGGTGTGAAGACCCAGTACTTC
CDR3 protein: CASSPTSGGVKTQYF